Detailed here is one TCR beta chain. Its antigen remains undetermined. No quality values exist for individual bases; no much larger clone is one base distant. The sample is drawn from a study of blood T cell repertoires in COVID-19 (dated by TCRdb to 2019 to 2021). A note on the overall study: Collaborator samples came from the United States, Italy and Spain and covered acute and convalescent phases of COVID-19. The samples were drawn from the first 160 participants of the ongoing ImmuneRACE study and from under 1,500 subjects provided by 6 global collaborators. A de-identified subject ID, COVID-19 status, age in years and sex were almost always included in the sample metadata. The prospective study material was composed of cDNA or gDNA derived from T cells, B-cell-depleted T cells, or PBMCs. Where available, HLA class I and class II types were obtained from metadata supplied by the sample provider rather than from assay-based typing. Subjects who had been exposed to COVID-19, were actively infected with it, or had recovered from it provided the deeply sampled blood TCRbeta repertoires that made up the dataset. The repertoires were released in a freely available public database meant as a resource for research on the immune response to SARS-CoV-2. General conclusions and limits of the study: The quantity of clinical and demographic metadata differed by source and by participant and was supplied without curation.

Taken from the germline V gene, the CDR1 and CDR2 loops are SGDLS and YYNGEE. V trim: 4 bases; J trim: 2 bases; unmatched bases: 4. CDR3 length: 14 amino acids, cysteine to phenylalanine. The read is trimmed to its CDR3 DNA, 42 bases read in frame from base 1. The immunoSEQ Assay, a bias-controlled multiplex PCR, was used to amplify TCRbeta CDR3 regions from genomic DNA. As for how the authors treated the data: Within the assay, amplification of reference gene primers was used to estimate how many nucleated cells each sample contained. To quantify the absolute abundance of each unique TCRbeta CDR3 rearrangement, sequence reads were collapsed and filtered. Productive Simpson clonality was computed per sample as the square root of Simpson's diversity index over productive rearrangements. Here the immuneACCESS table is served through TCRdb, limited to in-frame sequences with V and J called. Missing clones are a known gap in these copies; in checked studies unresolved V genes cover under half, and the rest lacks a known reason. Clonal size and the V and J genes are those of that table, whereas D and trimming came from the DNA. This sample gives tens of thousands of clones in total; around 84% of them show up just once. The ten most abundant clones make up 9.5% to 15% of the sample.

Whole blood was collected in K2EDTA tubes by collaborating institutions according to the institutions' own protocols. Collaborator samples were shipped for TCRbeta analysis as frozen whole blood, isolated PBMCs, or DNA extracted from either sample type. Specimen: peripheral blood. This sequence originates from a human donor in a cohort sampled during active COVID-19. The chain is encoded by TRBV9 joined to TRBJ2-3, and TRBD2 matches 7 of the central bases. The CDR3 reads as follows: CASSPGGFTDTQYF. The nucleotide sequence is TGTGCCAGCAGCCCGGGAGGTTTCACAGATACGCAGTATTTT.